This T cell receptor beta chain was identified in a study of shared clonotypes between healthy human individuals. Study observations and caveats: Non-shared clonotypes had lower generation probabilities than clonotypes shared by all four sorted-subset donors. As a rule, naive subsets had a larger estimated richness than memory subsets.

This clone appeared a single time. What it binds is not known. Generated by immunoSEQ multiplex PCR, the TCRdb table keeps only in-frame clones and is missing some. The sample shows some 2.1 million clones, about 95% of them seen only once. CDR3 length equals 14 residues. CDR1 and CDR2 from the germline V gene are SGHVS and FQNEAQ. V shed 5 bases and J shed 5 bases, with 15 bases lying between them. CD8 cells classed as naive were CD45RO-negative and positively selected for CCR7, excluding terminally differentiated effector memory CD45RA+ cells. The specimen sequenced was naive CD8+ T cells sorted from blood. The sequence came from a man aged 18 to 35 in good health. V is TRBV7-8 and J is TRBJ2-5, with a weak D call TRBD2 (6 bases). The CDR3 bases are TGTGCCAGCAGCCCTAGTTGGGCGGGGGAGACCCAGTACTTC. Translated, it gives CASSPSWAGETQYF. The full variable domain, in which reference TRBV7-8 and TRBJ2-5 provide the parts outside the CDR3, is GAGVSQSPRYKVAKRGQDVALRCDPISGHVSLFWYQQALGQGPEFLTYFQNEAQLDKSGLPSDRFFAERPEGSVSTLKIQRTQQEDSAVYLCASSPSWAGETQYFGPGTRLLVL.